This T cell receptor beta chain is from a study of blood T cell repertoires in COVID-19. At the level of the study: Whether acute or convalescent, the COVID-19 samples came from the United States, Italy and Spain. The cDNA or gDNA used as material had been derived from T cells, B-cell-depleted T cells, or PBMCs.

Trimming cost V 5 bases and J 7 bases, with 12 bases left between them. The CDR3 is 13 amino acids. Germline V gene sequence: CDR1 MNHEY, CDR2 SMNVEV (reference sequence). The repertoire was sequenced with immunoSEQ multiplex PCR; TCRdb's copy has only in-frame clones and lacks some. Of under 200,000 clones listed, around four fifths are singletons. Recovery meant two consecutive negative NP/OP PCR tests, professional clearance, or resolved symptoms. The sample consisted of PBMCs or T cells enriched from blood (not recorded which). This chain uses TRBV27 with TRBJ2-1; D might be TRBD1 (6 bases). The source is a woman between 45 and 60 years old who had recovered from COVID-19. The CDR3 protein is CASSRGSGNEQFF. The CDR3 DNA follows: TGTGCCAGCAGTAGGGGGAGTGGTAATGAGCAGTTCTTC.